Listed below are T cell receptor beta chains from one sample, sequenced in a study of OX40 agonist ivuxolimab in advanced cancers. The protocol was immunoSEQ multiplex PCR, while the TCRdb copy is restricted to in-frame clones and leaves out a portion. The table has 25,000 to 35,000 clones, approximately 88% seen once. The sequenced sample was CD4+ or CD8+ T cells sorted from blood, obtained in a trial of the OX40 agonist ivuxolimab. The receptor source for this set is an adult with an advanced solid tumor such as melanoma, head and neck, liver or kidney cancer. CDR3s include the opening cysteine and the closing phenylalanine or tryptophan. The D gene is left open where the match is weak. Some rows have no size entry. The others give once, few or many, or a class for an expanded clone.

J gene,V gene,clone size,D gene,CDR3 DNA,CDR3 protein
TRBJ2-2,TRBV5-4,NA,TRBD1,TGTGCCAGCAGCTTGGGATTAAAGGGACAGGGGACCGCCGGGGAGCTGTTTTTT,CASSLGLKGQGTAGELFF
TRBJ2-7,TRBV21-1,NA,NA,TGTGCCAGCAGCAAATGTTGTTGCGGGAGTTTATACGAGCAGTACTTC,CASSKCCCGSLYEQYF
TRBJ2-7,TRBV29-1,NA,TRBD1,TGCAGCGTTTTCGGGACAGGGGCCTTCGAGCAGTACTTC,CSVFGTGAFEQYF
TRBJ2-7,TRBV19,NA,NA,TGTGCCAGTAGTATGGGACAAGCTGATACCTACGAGCAGTACTTC,CASSMGQADTYEQYF
TRBJ2-5,TRBV11-1,NA,NA,TGTGCCAGCAGCTTCTCCGGGAGCCAAGAGACCCAGTACTTC,CASSFSGSQETQYF
TRBJ2-4,TRBV28,once,NA,TGTGCCAGCACCTCTTGGTCGGGACTAGCCAAAAACATTCAGTACTTC,CASTSWSGLAKNIQYF
TRBJ2-6,TRBV10-2,NA,TRBD2,TGCGCCAGCAGTGACTCGATCCTTGGGACTAGCGTCTCTGGGGCCAACGTCCTGACTTTC,CASSDSILGTSVSGANVLTF
TRBJ2-7,TRBV5-6,few,NA,TGTGCCAGCAGCTGGGGGGGCCGGGTCCCCTACGAGCAGTACTTC,CASSWGGRVPYEQYF
TRBJ1-4,TRBV10-3,NA,TRBD1,TGTGCCATCAGTGAGCGGGAGACAGGGAACGAAAAACTGTTTTTT,CAISERETGNEKLFF
TRBJ2-3,TRBV27,NA,NA,TGTGCCAGCAGAGCCGACACAGATACGCAGTATTTT,CASRADTDTQYF
TRBJ2-7,TRBV5-6,once,NA,TGTGTCAGCAGCTTCCTCGGAAATTACGAGCAGTACTTC,CVSSFLGNYEQYF
TRBJ2-7,TRBV9,NA,TRBD2,TGTGCCAGCAGCCCCAGCGGGAGGGCCTTCTACGAGCAGTACTTC,CASSPSGRAFYEQYF
TRBJ2-3,TRBV2,NA,NA,TGTGCCAGCAGTGACAAGCGGAGTCTCACAGATACGCAGTATTTT,CASSDKRSLTDTQYF
TRBJ2-7,TRBV27,NA,TRBD1,TGTGCCAGCACCCTAGCGGCGGGACAGGGCTACGAGCAGTACTTC,CASTLAAGQGYEQYF
TRBJ1-1,TRBV28,NA,TRBD1,TGTGCCAGCAGTCCATCAGGGGGCACTGAAGCTTTCTTT,CASSPSGGTEAFF
TRBJ2-1,TRBV4-1,NA,TRBD1,TGCGCCAGCAGCCTCAGGGGGGAGCAGTTCTTC,CASSLRGEQFF
TRBJ2-1,TRBV7-6,NA,NA,TGTGCCAGCAGCTTAGCCCAGGGGAGCTCCTACAATGAGCAGTTCTTC,CASSLAQGSSYNEQFF
TRBJ2-1,TRBV7-8,NA,NA,TGTGCCAGCAGCTTAGATCCGGTGAGCTCCTACAATGAGCAGTTCTTC,CASSLDPVSSYNEQFF
TRBJ1-2,TRBV9,few,NA,TGTGCCAGCACCCTGAGGCGTCTGGGGGACGGCTACACCTTC,CASTLRRLGDGYTF
TRBJ2-3,TRBV2,NA,TRBD1,TGTGCCAGCACTCGGGACAGTGGTTTAGATACGCAGTATTTT,CASTRDSGLDTQYF
TRBJ2-7,TRBV9,NA,NA,TGTGCCAGCAGCGTAGAGATGGGCCCGTGGGAGCAGTACTTC,CASSVEMGPWEQYF
TRBJ2-7,TRBV9,NA,NA,TGTGCCAGCGGCCGGTTAGGGAACGAGCAGTACTTC,CASGRLGNEQYF
TRBJ1-5,TRBV5-6,few,NA,TGTGCCAGCAGTCCAATGGCGGGACTGAACAATCAGCCCCAGCATTTT,CASSPMAGLNNQPQHF